The T cell receptor beta chain under discussion was sequenced for a study of T cell responses to AZD1222 COVID-19 vaccine (dated by TCRdb to about 2021). Context from the whole study: A total of just over 230 trial participants underwent TCR sequencing, of whom 207 had received two doses of AZD1222 and around 25 had received two doses of the MenACWY control vaccine. Enrollment into the trials was organized by age into subgroups of 18-55, 56-69 and 70-plus years, and those subgroups contained approximately 160, 26 and 62 TCR-sequenced participants, respectively.

Remarks on this clone: The antigen it binds to is not known. Per-base qualities were not stored, and no clone one base away is much larger.

Cut back by 4 bases and 3 bases, the V and J ends lie 13 bases apart. From a lookup of the germline V gene, CDR1 and CDR2 are SNHLY and FYNNEI. The CDR3 runs 15 amino acids, cysteine and phenylalanine included. Just CDR3 DNA is preserved here, 45 bases in frame from base 1. Paper-wide results and their limitations: Because no day 14 peak-response samples were available, the repertoires could be characterized only after the peak T cell response. Reportedly, almost half of the unique spike-specific TCRs recognized epitopes lying outside the regions that are mutated in the B.1.351 and B.1.1.7 variants. The vaccine-associated CD4 TCRs covered the entire spike protein, and the dominant responses fell in regions 160-218 and 743-854. In the small 56-69-year group, the increase in depth fell short of significance, most likely because of low power. Conclusions about previously exposed vaccinees are limited, since just five or six AZD1222 recipients were seropositive for SARS-CoV-2 at baseline. A significant rise in spike-specific TCR breadth and depth was observed after two AZD1222 doses relative to day 0 and relative to MenACWY recipients. Participants were mostly white British and included more females than males, and it was suggested by the authors that clonal diversity may have been underestimated.

Sample time point, as interpreted from the label and publication: about 28 days (+/-7) after the second vaccine dose. AZD1222 recipients with second doses at about 4 weeks or about 12 weeks were pooled, because spike-specific TCR depth and breadth did not differ between schedules. Vaccinee samples came from UK trials COV001 and COV002, including a single-blind randomized controlled phase 2/3 trial of AZD1222 (ChAdOx1 nCoV-19) in healthy adults. Trial participant PBMC samples were collected at day 0 and day 28 after the second dose for TCRbeta chain sequencing. The CDR3 regions of human TCRbeta chains were analyzed by immunosequencing. Concerning the study's data processing: TCRs in the repertoires were matched against a reference library of SARS-CoV-2-specific TCRs that had been generated with the MIRA antigen-specificity platform. Breadth meant the fraction of unique TCRs that were SARS-CoV-2-associated, whereas depth meant the fraction of total T cells that were SARS-CoV-2-associated. Using the MIRA data, each spike-specific TCR was mapped to the spike region that the TCR reacts to and placed in a CD4 or CD8 class. Log10-transformed breadth and depth values were compared by one-way ANOVA with Sidak's multiple comparisons tests. TCRdb took over this immuneACCESS table, retaining in-frame rearrangements with V and J assigned. Such tables are incomplete; in checked studies, under half of the missing clones stem from an unresolved V gene, and the remainder is unexplained. V, J and clone size reflect that table, while D and trimming were determined from the DNA. In all, the sample holds under 150,000 clones, and approximately 91% of those were seen once. Roughly 6.1% of the sample belongs to the ten largest clones.

Here the chain combines TRBV2 and TRBJ2-1; TRBD1 might be the D gene, on 5 matching bases. This material consisted of peripheral blood, taken 28 days after the second AZD1222 dose. This clonotype was obtained from an adult who received the AZD1222 COVID-19 vaccine. The sequence in DNA is TGTGCCAGCAGTGTTAGGACACCCATCTACAATGAGCAGTTCTTC. Translated, it gives CASSVRTPIYNEQFF.